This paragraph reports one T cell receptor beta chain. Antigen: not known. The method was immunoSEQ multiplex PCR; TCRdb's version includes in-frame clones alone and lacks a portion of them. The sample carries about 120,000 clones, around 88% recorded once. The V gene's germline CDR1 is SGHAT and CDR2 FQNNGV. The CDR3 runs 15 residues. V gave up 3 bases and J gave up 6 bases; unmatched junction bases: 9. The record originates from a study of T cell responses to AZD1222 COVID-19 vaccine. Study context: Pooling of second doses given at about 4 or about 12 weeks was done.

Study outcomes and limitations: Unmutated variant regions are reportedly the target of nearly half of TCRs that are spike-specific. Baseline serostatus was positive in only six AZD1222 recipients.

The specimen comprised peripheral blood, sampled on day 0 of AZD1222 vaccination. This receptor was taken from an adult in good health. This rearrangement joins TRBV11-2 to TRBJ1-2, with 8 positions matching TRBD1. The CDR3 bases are TGTGCCAGCAGCTTTGCTCCGGGACAGGAAGATGGCTACACCTTC. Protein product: CASSFAPGQEDGYTF.